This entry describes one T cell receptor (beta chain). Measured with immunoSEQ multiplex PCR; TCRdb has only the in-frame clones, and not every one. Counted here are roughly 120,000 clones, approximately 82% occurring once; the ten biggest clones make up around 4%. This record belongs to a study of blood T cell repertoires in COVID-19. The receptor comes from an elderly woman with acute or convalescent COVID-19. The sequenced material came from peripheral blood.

Here the CDR3 DNA reads TGTGCCAGCAGCCCTTCCTACTACTCTGGGGCCAACGTCCTGACTTTC. Translation: CASSPSYYSGANVLTF. The chain joins TRBV7-3 to TRBJ2-6; the D is unclear. CDR1 and CDR2 from the germline V gene are SGHTA and FQGTGA. V dropped 5 bases and J dropped 0 bases, with 11 bases sitting between them. The CDR3 runs 16 residues. Combining the CDR3 with reference TRBV7-3 and TRBJ2-6 gives the whole variable domain GAGVSQTPSNKVTEKGKYVELRCDPISGHTALYWYRQSLGQGPEFLIYFQGTGAADDSGLPNDRFFAVRPEGSVSTLKIQRTERGDSAVYLCASSPSYYSGANVLTFGAGSRLTVL.